This entry lists 29 T cell receptor beta chains sequenced from one sample in a study of shared clonotypes between healthy human individuals (dated by TCRdb to 2018 to 2021). Library prep was done by the immunoSEQ multiplex PCR assay. What TCRdb holds here is the immuneACCESS table cut down to in-frame rearrangements. Part of the clones is not present; checked against another copy, under half of the missing clones reflect an unresolved V gene, and the others are unexplained. The sample profile shows 2 million to 2.5 million clones; under 97% of them were found once. The ten largest clones capture 0.13% of the sample. The sample consisted of naive CD4+ T cells sorted from blood. The cell subset or site label, read with the paper, signifies: CD45RA+ positively selected. These receptors were collected from a man between 18 and 29 years old in good health.

In this sample, this clone turned up a few times. The chain is built from TRBV6-5 and TRBJ1-1; D not certain. In germline, CDR1 is MNHEY, CDR2 SVGAGI. The CDR3 loop spans 13 amino acids. Trimming cost V 5 bases and J 5 bases, with 12 bases left between them. CDR3 nucleotides: TGTGCCAGCAGTCCCGGACGGAGAACTGAAGCTTTCTTT. This gives the protein CASSPGRRTEAFF.

V usage is TRBV6-5 and J usage is TRBJ2-2; D not certain. V was shortened by 0 bases and J by 6 bases, with 8 bases between the two germline ends. Germline-derived CDR1 and CDR2 are MNHEY and SVGAGI. This CDR3 comprises 14 residues. The CDR3, as DNA: TGTGCCAGCAGTTACTCGAAGTCGGCCGGGGAGCTGTTTTTT. This encodes CASSYSKSAGELFF.

The chain recombines TRBV2 with TRBJ1-5; D may be TRBD1 (6 bases). The CDR3 sequence is 14 residues long. Germline values: CDR1 SNHLY, CDR2 FYNNEI. The V end was cut by 4 bases, the J end by 0 bases, with 7 bases between. DNA of the CDR3: TGTGCCAGCAGTGGACAGGATAGCAATCAGCCCCAGCATTTT. Its protein product is CASSGQDSNQPQHF.

As regards this clone: A junction end diverges from the germline sequence, so it may reflect a read error. The chain employs TRBV19 and TRBJ2-1; 11 nucleotides line up with TRBD2. This CDR3 is 15 amino acids long. Germline lookup yields CDR1 LNHDA and CDR2 SQIVND (reference sequence). The CDR3 nucleotides read TGCGAAATCTCTCCGGGACTAGCGGTGAATAATGAGCAGTTCTTC. It specifies CEISPGLAVNNEQFF.

J is TRBJ2-7 and V is TRBV5-8, with 9 positions matching TRBD2. The CDR3 sequence is 15 residues long. Germline CDR1 reads SGHTS; CDR2 reads YDEGEE. V lost 3 bases, J lost 4 bases, and 8 bases stayed unmatched. The CDR3 is CASSWEGSGSYEQYF. CDR3 DNA sequence: TGTGCCAGCAGCTGGGAGGGTAGCGGGAGTTACGAGCAGTACTTC.

V gene TRBV30 combines with J gene TRBJ1-4; 8 bases map to TRBD1. J gave up 7 bases and V 3 bases, and 7 bases lay outside the gene matches. Germline assignment: CDR1 GTSNPN and CDR2 SVGIG (reference sequence). CDR3 size: 14 residues. The CDR3 is CAWSLQGVVEKLFF. The CDR3 DNA reads as TGTGCCTGGAGCCTACAGGGGGTCGTTGAAAAACTGTTTTTT.

The V gene is TRBV11-2, the J gene TRBJ2-1; D is uncertain. Germline V gene sequence: CDR1 SGHAT, CDR2 FQNNGV. There are 15 residues in the CDR3. Trimming removed 2 bases from V and 4 bases from J, with 12 bases in between. As DNA, the CDR3 is TGTGCCAGCAGCTTACCTCTACGGCTTTACAATGAGCAGTTCTTC. Amino acid sequence: CASSLPLRLYNEQFF.

The chain carries TRBV6-6 and TRBJ2-3, with 8 bases lining up with TRBD1. The CDR3 sequence is 15 residues long. V shed 2 bases, J shed 6 bases, and the junction held 7 bases outside the gene matches. Germline V lookup: CDR1 MNHNY, CDR2 SVGAGI (reference sequence). The CDR3 coding sequence is TGTGCCAGCAGTTACGGGACAGGAATGGGGGATACGCAGTATTTT. This translates into CASSYGTGMGDTQYF.

The rearrangement joins TRBV5-6 to TRBJ2-7; 8 bases are a match to TRBD2. The germline gives CDR1 SGHDT, CDR2 YYEEEE. CDR3 length: 17 residues. The ends lost 0 bases at V and 0 bases at J; junction bases unmatched: 8. CDR3 nucleotide sequence: TGTGCCAGCAGCTTGGCCGGTAGCGGGGCAAGCTCCTACGAGCAGTACTTC. This codes for CASSLAGSGASSYEQYF.

This rearrangement joins TRBV4-3 to TRBJ2-2; no definite D call. The V end lost 5 bases, the J end lost 6 bases, and 10 bases lay between the germline ends. In germline, CDR1 is LGHNA, CDR2 YSLEER. This CDR3 has 13 residues. The CDR3 nucleotides are TGCGCCAGCAGCTTGCGGCACGCCGGGGAGCTGTTTTTT. This translates into CASSLRHAGELFF.

The rearrangement links TRBV25-1 to TRBJ1-4; 12 bases are shared with TRBD1. Germline V gives CDR1 MGHDK, CDR2 SYGVNS. CDR3 length: 13 amino acids. The junction had 1 base not matched to a gene; V was cut back by 6 bases and J by 8 bases. The CDR3, as DNA: TGTGCCAGCAGAGGGACAGGGGGCGAAAAACTGTTTTTT. This translates into CASRGTGGEKLFF. The full variable domain, completed using reference TRBV25-1 and TRBJ1-4, is EADIYQTPRYLVIGTGKKITLECSQTMGHDKMYWYQQDPGMELHLIHYSYGVNSTEKGDLSSESTVSRIRTEHFPLTLESARPSHTSQYLCASRGTGGEKLFFGSGTQLSVL.

The V and J genes are TRBV2 and TRBJ2-3; 8 positions agree with TRBD1. This CDR3 is built from 15 residues. Germline V gene lookup returns CDR1 SNHLY and CDR2 FYNNEI. Trimming removed 5 bases from V and 4 bases from J; junction bases left unmatched: 8. The CDR3 region has the DNA TGTGCCAGCAGTAGGGGACAGGCCAGAGCAGATACGCAGTATTTT. Protein: CASSRGQARADTQYF.

J is TRBJ1-4 and V is TRBV6-5; 10 bases are shared with TRBD1. V dropped 5 bases and J dropped 7; count of bases not matched to a gene: 1. The length of the CDR3 is 13 residues. The V gene's germline CDR1 is MNHEY and CDR2 SVGAGI. The CDR3 reads CASSDRGPEKLFF. DNA of the CDR3: TGTGCCAGCAGTGACAGGGGGCCTGAAAAACTGTTTTTT.

Only one count was recorded for this clone. This sequence joins TRBV7-9 and TRBJ2-3; 7 nucleotides align to TRBD2. Germline V gene lookup returns CDR1 SEHNR and CDR2 FQNEAQ (reference sequence). The junction had 14 bases not matched to a gene; V was cut back by 4 bases and J by 4 bases. The CDR3 length is 17 residues. CDR3 nucleotides: TGTGCCAGCAGCTGGAGGGGATCAACGGGAGGTGCAGATACGCAGTATTTT. It codes for CASSWRGSTGGADTQYF.

The genes are TRBV29-1 and TRBJ2-1; 8 nucleotides agree with TRBD1. Trimming cost V 0 bases and J 4 bases; bases outside gene matches: 8. The V gene's germline CDR1 is SQVTM and CDR2 ANQGSEA. This CDR3 contains 16 residues. In DNA, the CDR3 is TGCAGCGTTGAAGATCCGGGACAGGAATTATACAATGAGCAGTTCTTC. This sequence encodes CSVEDPGQELYNEQFF.

The rearrangement joins TRBV5-1 to TRBJ2-1; 8 bases match TRBD2. CDR3 length equals 15 residues. Trimming at V came to 0 bases and at J to 7 bases, leaving 6 bases not matched to a gene. Germline CDR1 SGHRS, CDR2 YFSETQ. CDR3 in DNA: TGCGCCAGCAGCTTGGTCGGCGGGAGGAGTAATGAGCAGTTCTTC. This codes for CASSLVGGRSNEQFF.

The genes are TRBV28 and TRBJ1-1; 12 positions match TRBD1. The ends lost 4 bases at V and 6 bases at J; junction bases unmatched: 6. The CDR3 sequence is 15 residues long. Per germline, CDR1 MDHEN and CDR2 SYDVKM. The CDR3 here is CASSSGTGGNPEAFF. DNA for the CDR3: TGTGCCAGCAGTTCGGGGACAGGGGGCAACCCTGAAGCTTTCTTT.

V gene TRBV7-9 combines with J gene TRBJ2-1, with 9 bases lining up with TRBD2. The CDR3 runs 16 residues. CDR1 is SEHNR, CDR2 FQNEAQ, per germline (reference sequence). The V and J ends lost 4 bases and 7 bases, in that order; junction bases with no gene match: 11. CDR3 DNA: TGTGCCAGCAGCTCCACCCCTAGCGGGACCCGTAATGAGCAGTTCTTC. This sequence encodes CASSSTPSGTRNEQFF.

V gene TRBV2 combines with J gene TRBJ2-7, with D possibly being TRBD1 (6 bases). V was shortened by 3 bases and J by 12 bases, with 15 bases between the two germline ends. Germline CDR1 is SNHLY and CDR2 is FYNNEI. This CDR3 is built from 12 residues. The CDR3 coding sequence is TGTGCCAGCAGTGATATCAGGGGTAAGGGGTACTTC. Amino acid sequence: CASSDIRGKGYF.

The chain has TRBV5-1 and TRBJ2-7, with TRBD2 matching over 8 bases. The V and J ends lost 4 bases and 5 bases, in that order; junction bases with no gene match: 8. The CDR3 totals 14 residues. CDR1 and CDR2 from the germline V gene are SGHRS and YFSETQ. This CDR3 is CASSPVAGGDEQYF. The CDR3 DNA sequence: TGCGCCAGCAGCCCCGTTGCGGGAGGCGACGAGCAGTACTTC.

The V and J genes are TRBV7-2 and TRBJ1-2, with D unclear. V was clipped by 1 base and J by 0 bases, with 9 bases between them. The CDR3 loop spans 15 amino acids. Germline V gene sequence: CDR1 SGHTA, CDR2 FQGNSA. Here the CDR3 reads CASSLVGPSNYGYTF. CDR3 in DNA: TGTGCCAGCAGCTTAGTAGGGCCTTCTAACTATGGCTACACCTTC.

The CDR3 bases are TGTGCCAGCAGCGGGTCGACAGGGGATAATTCACCCCTCCACTTT. This translates into CASSGSTGDNSPLHF. The chain employs TRBV7-9 and TRBJ1-6; TRBD1 agrees at 8 bases. The CDR3 has 15 residues. V shed 5 bases and J 5 bases; nucleotides not matched to a gene: 5. Germline V gene lookup returns CDR1 SEHNR and CDR2 FQNEAQ (reference sequence).

The V call is TRBV5-1, the J call TRBJ2-7; D gene ambiguous. V gave up 2 bases and J gave up 2 bases, with 11 bases separating them. Germline V gene lookup returns CDR1 SGHRS and CDR2 YFSETQ. The CDR3 runs 14 residues. The CDR3, as DNA: TGCGCCAGCAGCTTATGGACGGATACCTACGAGCAGTACTTC. It encodes CASSLWTDTYEQYF.

The rearrangement joins TRBV18 to TRBJ2-3; the D gene could be TRBD1 or TRBD2 (5 bases each). The CDR3 loop spans 16 amino acids. The germline V and J ends were trimmed by 3 bases and 2 bases, with 15 bases remaining between them. Germline loops: CDR1 KGHSH, CDR2 LQKENI. The CDR3 DNA sequence: TGTGCCAGCTCACCGTCTGTGGGGACCTACACAGATACGCAGTATTTT. Translated, it gives CASSPSVGTYTDTQYF.

The chain has TRBV11-2 and TRBJ2-5; either TRBD1 or TRBD2 may supply D (6 bases each). CDR3 size: 15 residues. V dropped 3 bases and J dropped 5 bases, with 16 bases sitting between them. Germline lookup yields CDR1 SGHAT and CDR2 FQNNGV. The CDR3 nucleotides are TGTGCCAGCAGCTTCCCATGGGGGGCCTGGGAGACCCAGTACTTC. Amino acids: CASSFPWGAWETQYF. The full variable domain, its missing parts supplied by reference TRBV11-2 and TRBJ2-5, is EAGVAQSPRYKIIEKRQSVAFWCNPISGHATLYWYQQILGQGPKLLIQFQNNGVVDDSQLPKDRFSAERLKGVDSTLKIQPAKLEDSAVYLCASSFPWGAWETQYFGPGTRLLVL.

J is TRBJ1-2 and V is TRBV7-2, with 12 nucleotides matching TRBD1. The CDR3 is 16 amino acids. The ends lost 3 bases at V and 4 bases at J; junction bases unmatched: 6. Per germline, CDR1 SGHTA and CDR2 FQGNSA. The CDR3 sequence: CASSFGTGGILYGYTF. For the CDR3, the DNA is TGTGCCAGCAGCTTCGGGACAGGGGGCATTCTCTATGGCTACACCTTC.

V and J are TRBV5-1 and TRBJ2-1, with D unresolved. Germline CDR1 is SGHRS and CDR2 is YFSETQ. The ends were cut back, 2 bases at V and 6 bases at J, with 9 bases in the middle. CDR3 length: 13 residues. DNA for the CDR3: TGCGCCAGCAGCTTTACCCAGGTCAATGAGCAGTTCTTC. This codes for CASSFTQVNEQFF.

This clone was found a few times. The sample carries other DNA sequences with the same CDR3. The chain carries TRBV5-1 and TRBJ2-7, with 7 bases lining up with TRBD1. This CDR3 contains 14 residues. J gave up 3 bases and V 4 bases, and 7 bases lay outside the gene matches. CDR1 is SGHRS and CDR2 is YFSETQ in the germline V gene. The CDR3 DNA is TGCGCCAGCAGCCCCTCCGGACAGGTCTACGAGCAGTACTTC. Its protein is CASSPSGQVYEQYF.

The chain carries TRBV2 and TRBJ2-3, with 9 nucleotides matching TRBD1. The CDR3 has 14 amino acids. The germline V gene has CDR1 SNHLY and CDR2 FYNNEI. The trim removed 4 bases at V and 3 bases at J, leaving 2 bases unmatched. Here the CDR3 DNA reads TGTGCCAGCAGTGCGGGACAGGGAACAGATACGCAGTATTTT. It translates to CASSAGQGTDTQYF.